Listed below are T cell receptor beta chains from one sample, sequenced in a study of blood T cell repertoires in COVID-19. Some clones are missing from TCRdb's copy, which holds only in-frame ones; the method was immunoSEQ multiplex PCR. The table has 95,000 to 150,000 clones, around 86% seen once. The sequenced sample was peripheral blood. The receptors shown here come from a man aged 35 to 55 with acute or convalescent COVID-19. Both conserved end residues are part of each CDR3. A D gene is named only where the DNA matches it firmly. Only part of the rows carry a size: once, few, many, or a class if the clone is expanded.

J	D	V	size	DNA	CDR3
TRBJ1-1	NA	TRBV7-2	NA	TGTGCCAGCAGACACGGGGGTGACAGACCTATGAACACTGAAGCTTTCTTT	CASRHGGDRPMNTEAFF
TRBJ2-1	NA	TRBV28	NA	TGTGCCAGCAGTTTGGGGTCGGGGTGGTTCTTC	CASSLGSGWFF
TRBJ2-1	TRBD1	TRBV24-1	NA	TGTGCCACCAGTGAAGGGACAGGGAGTTACAATGAGCAGTTCTTC	CATSEGTGSYNEQFF
TRBJ2-7	NA	TRBV14	once	TGTGCCAGCAGCCAGGGCAGGGCCTCCTACGAGCAGTACTTC	CASSQGRASYEQYF
TRBJ1-2	NA	TRBV6-5	NA	TGTGCCAGCCGACCGACAGTTAACTATGGCTACACCTTC	CASRPTVNYGYTF
TRBJ2-3	TRBD2	TRBV9	NA	TGTGCCAGCAGCCCCATGGGACTAGCGGGAGGAGATACGCAGTATTTT	CASSPMGLAGGDTQYF
TRBJ2-7	NA	TRBV5-5	few	TGTGCCAGCAGCCCCCGAGATTTCGGGGGACACGAGCAGTACTTC	CASSPRDFGGHEQYF
TRBJ1-1	TRBD1	TRBV6-5	NA	TGTGCCAGCAGTATGGACAGGGTGGGGACTGAAGCTTTCTTT	CASSMDRVGTEAFF
TRBJ2-5	NA	TRBV13	NA	TGTGCCAGCAGCCGCCAGCCGGGAGTCGCGGAGACCCAGTACTTC	CASSRQPGVAETQYF
TRBJ1-2	NA	TRBV7-8	NA	TGTGCCAGCAGCTTAGGTACAGTGAACTATGGCTACACCTTC	CASSLGTVNYGYTF
TRBJ1-1	NA	TRBV30	NA	TGTGCCTGGAGTGTGGGGGGGAACACTGAAGCTTTCTTT	CAWSVGGNTEAFF
TRBJ1-1	NA	TRBV30	NA	TGTGCCTCACAGGTGAACACTGAAGCTTTCTTT	CASQVNTEAFF
TRBJ1-1	NA	TRBV9	NA	TGTGCCAGCAGCGTACACGGGGTACCGAACACTGAAGCTTTCTTT	CASSVHGVPNTEAFF
TRBJ1-3	NA	TRBV10-3	NA	TGTGCCATCAGGGCCTTACAGGGAAACACCATATATTTT	CAIRALQGNTIYF
TRBJ1-1	NA	TRBV5-1	NA	TGCGCCAGCAGCGAGGGCGTGAACACTGAAGCTTTCTTT	CASSEGVNTEAFF
TRBJ2-7	NA	TRBV5-1	NA	TGCGCCAGCAGCTCCGGACTGCAAAGGAGCTCCTACGAGCAGTACTTC	CASSSGLQRSSYEQYF
TRBJ2-3	NA	TRBV10-3	few	TGTGCCTTTGGGCCCAGCACAGATACGCAGTATTTT	CAFGPSTDTQYF
TRBJ1-2	NA	TRBV4-1	NA	TGCGCCAGCAGCCAAGTGGGGGCAGGGAGTTATGGCTACACCTTC	CASSQVGAGSYGYTF
TRBJ2-4	TRBD1	TRBV2	NA	TGTGCCAGCAGTGTTGAGGGGGCGAATACCAAAAACATTCAGTACTTC	CASSVEGANTKNIQYF
TRBJ2-3	TRBD2	TRBV2	NA	TGTGCCAGCAGTCTCCGGGGGGTTGGGGGCACAGATACGCAGTATTTT	CASSLRGVGGTDTQYF
TRBJ2-1	TRBD2	TRBV5-6	NA	TGTGCCAGCAGCTTGGGAGTAGCGGGAGATTACAATGAGCAGTTCTTC	CASSLGVAGDYNEQFF
TRBJ1-1	NA	TRBV12-5	NA	TGTGCTAGTGGTTTGGTAGGGGGGGCAGGAATAAACACTGAAGCTTTCTTT	CASGLVGGAGINTEAFF
TRBJ2-1	NA	TRBV3-1/TRBV3-2	NA	TGTGCCAGCAGCACGGGGGTCCATGAGCAGTTCTTC	CASSTGVHEQFF
TRBJ1-5	TRBD1	TRBV7-2	few	TGTGCCAGCAGCGGACAGGCCCCGGGGCCCCAGCATTTT	CASSGQAPGPQHF
TRBJ2-2	NA	TRBV27	once	TGTGCCAGCAGTTTACAGACAGGGAACACCGGGGAGCTGTTTTTT	CASSLQTGNTGELFF
TRBJ1-1	NA	TRBV13	NA	TGTGCCAGCAGCACGACCAGGGGCGCTGAAGCTTTCTTT	CASSTTRGAEAFF
TRBJ1-1	NA	TRBV30	NA	TGTGCCTGGATTAAGGACAGGAACACTGAAGCTTTCTTT	CAWIKDRNTEAFF
TRBJ2-1	TRBD2	TRBV11-3	NA	TGTGCCAGCAGCCAGACTAGCGGGGGCAAGGGTGAGCAGTTCTTC	CASSQTSGGKGEQFF
TRBJ1-2	NA	TRBV6-1	NA	TGTGCCAGCAGTGAAGAGGAGGGTAAAGGCTACACCTTC	CASSEEEGKGYTF
TRBJ2-5	TRBD1	TRBV14	NA	TGTGCCAGCAGCCAGCTCGGGACAGGGGAAGAGACCCAGTACTTC	CASSQLGTGEETQYF
TRBJ1-1	NA	TRBV14	few	TGTGCCAGCAGCCAAGAAGCGGGATTCGCCACTGAAGCTTTCTTT	CASSQEAGFATEAFF
TRBJ1-3	NA	TRBV7-2	NA	TGTGCCAGCAGCCTATACTCGGGACTGGGAAACACCATATATTTT	CASSLYSGLGNTIYF
TRBJ2-7	TRBD2	TRBV28	NA	TGTGCCAGCACCCTTAGCGGGGGTTACGAGCAGTACTTC	CASTLSGGYEQYF
TRBJ2-5	NA	TRBV7-2	NA	TGTGCCAGCAGAGACAACAGGGGCGGGAAAGAGACCCAGTACTTC	CASRDNRGGKETQYF
TRBJ1-2	NA	TRBV18	NA	TGTGCCAGCTCACCGGTACCGCGGAGTCGGCTAATTCGGGATGGCTACACCTTC	CASSPVPRSRLIRDGYTF
TRBJ1-1	TRBD1	TRBV19	NA	TGTGCCAGTTCACAGGGGACGACTGAAGCTTTCTTT	CASSQGTTEAFF
TRBJ2-1	NA	TRBV3-1/TRBV3-2	NA	TGTGCCAGCAGCCAAGGACTGCAAAATGAGCAGTTCTTC	CASSQGLQNEQFF